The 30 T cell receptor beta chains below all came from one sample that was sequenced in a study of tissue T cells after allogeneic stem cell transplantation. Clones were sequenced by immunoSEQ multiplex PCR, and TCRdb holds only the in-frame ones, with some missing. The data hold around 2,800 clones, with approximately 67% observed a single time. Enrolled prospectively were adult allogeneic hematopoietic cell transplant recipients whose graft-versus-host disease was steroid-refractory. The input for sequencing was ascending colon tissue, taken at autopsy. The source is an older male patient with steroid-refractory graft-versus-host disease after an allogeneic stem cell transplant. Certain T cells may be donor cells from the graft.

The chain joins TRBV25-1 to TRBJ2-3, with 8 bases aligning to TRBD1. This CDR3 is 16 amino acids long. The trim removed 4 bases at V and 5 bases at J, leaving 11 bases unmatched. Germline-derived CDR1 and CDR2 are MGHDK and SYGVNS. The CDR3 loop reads CASSGLRGRGQDTQYF. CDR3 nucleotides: TGTGCCAGCAGTGGCCTGAGGGGCAGGGGGCAAGATACGCAGTATTTT.

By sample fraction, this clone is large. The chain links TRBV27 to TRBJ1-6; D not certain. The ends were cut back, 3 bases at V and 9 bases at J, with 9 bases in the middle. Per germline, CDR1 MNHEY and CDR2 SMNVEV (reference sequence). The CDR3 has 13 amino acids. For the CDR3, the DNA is TGTGCCAGCAGTTTGGATTTTGGTTCACCCCTCCACTTT. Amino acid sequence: CASSLDFGSPLHF.

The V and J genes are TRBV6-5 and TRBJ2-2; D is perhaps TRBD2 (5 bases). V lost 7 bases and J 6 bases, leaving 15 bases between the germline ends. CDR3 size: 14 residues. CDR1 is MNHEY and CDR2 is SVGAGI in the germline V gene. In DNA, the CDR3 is TGTGCCAGCATAGGACTCACCGGCTCCGGGGAGCTGTTTTTT. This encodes CASIGLTGSGELFF.

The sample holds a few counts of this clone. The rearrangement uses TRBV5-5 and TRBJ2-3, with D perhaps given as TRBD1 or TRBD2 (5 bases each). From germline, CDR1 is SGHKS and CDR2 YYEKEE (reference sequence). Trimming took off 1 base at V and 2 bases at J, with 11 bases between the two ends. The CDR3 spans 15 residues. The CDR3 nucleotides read TGTGCCAGCAGCTTGACCGGGGCCAACACAGATACGCAGTATTTT. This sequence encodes CASSLTGANTDTQYF.

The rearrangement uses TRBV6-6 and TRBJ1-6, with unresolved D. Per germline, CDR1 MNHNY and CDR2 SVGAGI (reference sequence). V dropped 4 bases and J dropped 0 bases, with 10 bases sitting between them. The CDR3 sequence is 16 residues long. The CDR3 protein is CASSLTWSSYNSPLHF. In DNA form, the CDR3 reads TGTGCCAGCAGTTTGACTTGGAGCTCCTATAATTCACCCCTCCACTTT.

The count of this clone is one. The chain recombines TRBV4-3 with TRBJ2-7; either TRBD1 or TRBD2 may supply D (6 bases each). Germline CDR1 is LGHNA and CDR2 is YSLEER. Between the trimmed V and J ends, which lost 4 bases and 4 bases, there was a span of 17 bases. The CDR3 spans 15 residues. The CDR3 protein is CASSLKGGGYYEQYF. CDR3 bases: TGCGCCAGCAGCCTGAAGGGGGGCGGTTATTACGAGCAGTACTTC.

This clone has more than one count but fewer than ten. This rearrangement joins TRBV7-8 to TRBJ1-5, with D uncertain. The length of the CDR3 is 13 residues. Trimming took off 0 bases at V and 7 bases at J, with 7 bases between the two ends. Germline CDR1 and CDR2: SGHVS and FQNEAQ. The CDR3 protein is CASSLARRQPQHF. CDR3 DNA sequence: TGTGCCAGCAGCTTAGCTCGAAGGCAGCCCCAGCATTTT.

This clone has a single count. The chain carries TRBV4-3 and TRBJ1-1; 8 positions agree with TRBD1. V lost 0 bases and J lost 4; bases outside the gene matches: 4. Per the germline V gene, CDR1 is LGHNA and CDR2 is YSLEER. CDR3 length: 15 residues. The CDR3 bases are TGCGCCAGCAGCCAAGACGGCAGGGGGCCCACTGAAGCTTTCTTT. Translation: CASSQDGRGPTEAFF.

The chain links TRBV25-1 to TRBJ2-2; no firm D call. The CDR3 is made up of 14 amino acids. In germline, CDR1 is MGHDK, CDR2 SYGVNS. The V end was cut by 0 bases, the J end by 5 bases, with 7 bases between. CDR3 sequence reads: CASSEYKITGELFF. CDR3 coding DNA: TGTGCCAGCAGTGAATATAAGATAACCGGGGAGCTGTTTTTT.

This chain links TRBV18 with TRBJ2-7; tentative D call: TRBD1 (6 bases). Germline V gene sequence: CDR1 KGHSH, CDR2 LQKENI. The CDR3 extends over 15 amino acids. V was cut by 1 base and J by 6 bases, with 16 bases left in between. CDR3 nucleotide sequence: TGTGCCAGCTCACCACTCCGGGACAAAAGGGGCGAGCAGTACTTC. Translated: CASSPLRDKRGEQYF. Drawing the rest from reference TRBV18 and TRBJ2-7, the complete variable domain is NAGVMQNPRHLVRRRGQEARLRCSPMKGHSHVYWYRQLPEEGLKFMVYLQKENIIDESGMPKERFSAEFPKEGPSILRIQQVVRGDSAAYFCASSPLRDKRGEQYFGPGTRLTVT.

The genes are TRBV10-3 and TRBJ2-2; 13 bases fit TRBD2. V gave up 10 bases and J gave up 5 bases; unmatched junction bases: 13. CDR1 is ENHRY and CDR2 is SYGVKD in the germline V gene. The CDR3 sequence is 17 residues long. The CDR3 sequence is CATTKLGLAGSTGELFF. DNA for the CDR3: TGTGCCACGACTAAATTGGGACTAGCGGGGAGTACCGGGGAGCTGTTTTTT.

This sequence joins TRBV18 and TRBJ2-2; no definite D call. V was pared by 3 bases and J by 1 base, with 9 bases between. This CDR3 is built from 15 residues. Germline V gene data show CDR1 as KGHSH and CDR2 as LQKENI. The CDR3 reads CASSPSQLNTGELFF. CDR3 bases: TGTGCCAGCTCACCGTCCCAGTTGAACACCGGGGAGCTGTTTTTT.

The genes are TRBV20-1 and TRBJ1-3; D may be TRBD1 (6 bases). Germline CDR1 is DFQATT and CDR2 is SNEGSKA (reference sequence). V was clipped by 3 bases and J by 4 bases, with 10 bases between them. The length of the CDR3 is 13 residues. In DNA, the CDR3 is TGCAGTGCTAGTCAAGGACAGGGAAACACCATATATTTT. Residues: CSASQGQGNTIYF.

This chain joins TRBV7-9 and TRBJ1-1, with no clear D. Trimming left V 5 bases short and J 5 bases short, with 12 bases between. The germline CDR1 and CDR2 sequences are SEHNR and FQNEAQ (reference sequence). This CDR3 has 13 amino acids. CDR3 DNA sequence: TGTGCCAGCAGCCAGCCCGGGAGAACTGAAGCTTTCTTT. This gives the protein CASSQPGRTEAFF. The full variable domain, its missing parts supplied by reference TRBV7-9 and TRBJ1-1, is DTGVSQNPRHKITKRGQNVTFRCDPISEHNRLYWYRQTLGQGPEFLTYFQNEAQLEKSRLLSDRFSAERPKGSFSTLEIQRTEQGDSAMYLCASSQPGRTEAFFGQGTRLTVV.

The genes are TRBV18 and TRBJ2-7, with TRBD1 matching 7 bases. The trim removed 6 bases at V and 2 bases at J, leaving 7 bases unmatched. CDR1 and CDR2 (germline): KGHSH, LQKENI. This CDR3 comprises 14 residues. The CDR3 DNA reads TGTGCCAGCTCTCCCGACAGGGCCGCCTACGAGCAGTACTTC. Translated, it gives CASSPDRAAYEQYF.

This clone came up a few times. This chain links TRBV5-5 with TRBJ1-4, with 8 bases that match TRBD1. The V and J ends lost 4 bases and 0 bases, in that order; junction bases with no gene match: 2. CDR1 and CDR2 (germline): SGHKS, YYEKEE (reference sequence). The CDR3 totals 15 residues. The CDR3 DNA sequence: TGTGCCAGCAGCGCGACAGGGGCAACTAATGAAAAACTGTTTTTT. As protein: CASSATGATNEKLFF.

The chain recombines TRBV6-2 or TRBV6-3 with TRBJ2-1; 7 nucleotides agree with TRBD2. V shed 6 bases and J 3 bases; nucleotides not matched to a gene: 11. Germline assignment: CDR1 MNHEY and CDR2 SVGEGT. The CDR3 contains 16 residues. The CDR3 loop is CASSTGTKGLYNEQFF. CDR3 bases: TGTGCCAGCAGCACCGGGACTAAAGGGCTCTACAATGAGCAGTTCTTC.

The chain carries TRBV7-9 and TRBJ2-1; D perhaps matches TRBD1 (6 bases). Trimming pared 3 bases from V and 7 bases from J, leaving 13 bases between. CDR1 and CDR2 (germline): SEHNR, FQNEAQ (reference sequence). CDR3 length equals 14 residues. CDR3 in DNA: TGTGCCAGCAGCTTCGACGGGACACTAAATGAGCAGTTCTTC. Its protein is CASSFDGTLNEQFF.

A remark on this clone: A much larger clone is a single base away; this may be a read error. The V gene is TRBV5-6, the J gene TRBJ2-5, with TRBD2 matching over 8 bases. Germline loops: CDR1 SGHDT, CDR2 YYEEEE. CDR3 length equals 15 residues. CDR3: CARSWVAGGGETQYF. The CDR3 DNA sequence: TGTGCCCGCAGCTGGGTGGCCGGGGGGGGAGAGACCCAGTACTTC.

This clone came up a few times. The CDR3 bases are TGTGCCAGCAAGCCCAACCCCGGGACTAGCGAGGAGCTGTTTTTT. Protein product: CASKPNPGTSEELFF. V usage is TRBV9 and J usage is TRBJ2-2; 10 bases agree with TRBD2. V trimming: 6 bases; J trimming: 10 bases; junction bases outside the gene matches: 12. The CDR3 spans 15 residues. Germline values: CDR1 SGDLS, CDR2 YYNGEE.

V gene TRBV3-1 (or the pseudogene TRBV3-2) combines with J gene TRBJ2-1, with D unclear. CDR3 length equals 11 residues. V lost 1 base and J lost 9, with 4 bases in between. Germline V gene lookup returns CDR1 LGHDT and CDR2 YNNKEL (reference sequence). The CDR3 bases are TGTGCCAGCAGCCAAGTGGCTGAGCAGTTCTTC. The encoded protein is CASSQVAEQFF.

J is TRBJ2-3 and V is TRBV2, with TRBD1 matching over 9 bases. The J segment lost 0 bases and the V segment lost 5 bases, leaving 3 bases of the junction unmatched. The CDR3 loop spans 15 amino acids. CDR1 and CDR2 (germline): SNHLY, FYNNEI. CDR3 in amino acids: CASSPGTGSTDTQYF. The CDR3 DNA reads TGTGCCAGCAGTCCCGGGACAGGGAGCACAGATACGCAGTATTTT.

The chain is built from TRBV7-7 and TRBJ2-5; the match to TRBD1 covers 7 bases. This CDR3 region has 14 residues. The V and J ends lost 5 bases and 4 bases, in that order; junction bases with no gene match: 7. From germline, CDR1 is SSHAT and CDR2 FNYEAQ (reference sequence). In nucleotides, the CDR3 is TGTGCCAGCAGCCCGACAGGGCGCGGAGAGACCCAGTACTTC. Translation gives CASSPTGRGETQYF.

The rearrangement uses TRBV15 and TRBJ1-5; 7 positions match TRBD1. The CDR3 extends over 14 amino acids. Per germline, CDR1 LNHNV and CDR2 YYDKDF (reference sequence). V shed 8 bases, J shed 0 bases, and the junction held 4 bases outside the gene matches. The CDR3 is CATGTDLSNQPQHF. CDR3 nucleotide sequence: TGTGCCACCGGGACAGACCTTAGCAATCAGCCCCAGCATTTT.

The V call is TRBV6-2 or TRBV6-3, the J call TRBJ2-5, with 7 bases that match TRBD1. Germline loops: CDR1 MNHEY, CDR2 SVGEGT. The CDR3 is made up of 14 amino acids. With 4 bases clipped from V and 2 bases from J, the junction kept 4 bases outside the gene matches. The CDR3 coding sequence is TGTGCCAGCAGTTCTTGGGACAGTCAAGAGACCCAGTACTTC. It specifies CASSSWDSQETQYF.

CDR3 in DNA: TGTGCCAGCAGTTACGACACATCAGGAAACACCATATATTTT. This codes for CASSYDTSGNTIYF. The chain has TRBV6-2 or TRBV6-3 and TRBJ1-3; D remains ambiguous. Trimming left V 2 bases short and J 4 bases short, with 9 bases between. Germline values: CDR1 MNHEY, CDR2 SVGEGT. There are 14 residues in the CDR3.

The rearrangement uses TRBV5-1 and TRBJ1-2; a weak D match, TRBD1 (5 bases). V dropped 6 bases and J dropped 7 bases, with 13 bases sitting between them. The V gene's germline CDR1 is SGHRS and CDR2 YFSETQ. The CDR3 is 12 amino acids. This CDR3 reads CASTQGGVGYTF. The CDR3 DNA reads TGCGCCAGCACCCAGGGCGGGGTTGGCTACACCTTC. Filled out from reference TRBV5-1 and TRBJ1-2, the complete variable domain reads KAGVTQTPRYLIKTRGQQVTLSCSPISGHRSVSWYQQTPGQGLQFLFEYFSETQRNKGNFPGRFSGRQFSNSRSEMNVSTLELGDSALYLCASTQGGVGYTFGSGTRLTVV.

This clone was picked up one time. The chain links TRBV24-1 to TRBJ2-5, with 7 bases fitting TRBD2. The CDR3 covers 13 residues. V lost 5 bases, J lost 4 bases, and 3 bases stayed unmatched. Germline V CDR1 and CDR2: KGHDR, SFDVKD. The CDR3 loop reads CATSGGGGETQYF. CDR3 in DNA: TGTGCCACCAGTGGGGGGGGTGGAGAGACCCAGTACTTC.

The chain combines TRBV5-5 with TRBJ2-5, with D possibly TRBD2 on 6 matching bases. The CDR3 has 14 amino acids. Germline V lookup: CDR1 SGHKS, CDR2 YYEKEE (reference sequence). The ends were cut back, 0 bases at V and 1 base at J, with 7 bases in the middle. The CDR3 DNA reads TGTGCCAGCAGCTTGGTCGGGGGCCAAGAGACCCAGTACTTC. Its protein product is CASSLVGGQETQYF.

The CDR3 region has the DNA TGTGCCAGCAGTTCCCTCGGGCTGACCGGGGATACGCAGTATTTT. As protein: CASSSLGLTGDTQYF. The chain carries TRBV6-5 and TRBJ2-3; D ambiguous. CDR1 MNHEY and CDR2 SVGAGI come from the germline V gene. The length of the CDR3 is 15 residues. V was trimmed by 4 bases and J by 6 bases, leaving 17 bases between them.